This T cell receptor beta chain is drawn from a study of cytomegalovirus exposure and HLA in healthy donors. It was with 60 Vbeta and 13 Jbeta primers that the PCR ran. Method: immunoSEQ multiplex PCR; TCRdb's copy keeps in-frame clones and lacks some. The table includes about 110,000 clones, around 83% detected once. Germline loops: CDR1 SGHVS, CDR2 FNYEAQ. With V trimmed by 5 bases and J by 6 bases, 12 bases remained unmatched. The CDR3 has 17 amino acids. Overall study results and limits: Previously analyzed data showed that most TCR beta V segments were productive at a frequency of about 87% or about 30%. Analysis was performed later, and it showed HLA-associated TCR beta chains to be more clonally expanded than equally common others.

To note about this clone: What it binds is not known.

The origin of this receptor is a man aged 25-40 years in good health and CMV-seropositive. The rearrangement joins TRBV7-6 to TRBJ1-5, with 11 bases matching TRBD1. The sample consisted of PBMCs. CDR3 residues: CASSPGTGGLLSQPQHF. The CDR3 DNA sequence: TGTGCCAGCAGCCCCGGGACAGGGGGACTACTCTCTCAGCCCCAGCATTTT. Full variable domain (outside the CDR3, taken from reference TRBV7-6 and TRBJ1-5): GAGVSQSPRYKVTKRGQDVALRCDPISGHVSLYWYRQALGQGPEFLTYFNYEAQQDKSGLPNDRFSAERPEGSISTLTIQRTEQRDSAMYRCASSPGTGGLLSQPQHFGDGTRLSIL.